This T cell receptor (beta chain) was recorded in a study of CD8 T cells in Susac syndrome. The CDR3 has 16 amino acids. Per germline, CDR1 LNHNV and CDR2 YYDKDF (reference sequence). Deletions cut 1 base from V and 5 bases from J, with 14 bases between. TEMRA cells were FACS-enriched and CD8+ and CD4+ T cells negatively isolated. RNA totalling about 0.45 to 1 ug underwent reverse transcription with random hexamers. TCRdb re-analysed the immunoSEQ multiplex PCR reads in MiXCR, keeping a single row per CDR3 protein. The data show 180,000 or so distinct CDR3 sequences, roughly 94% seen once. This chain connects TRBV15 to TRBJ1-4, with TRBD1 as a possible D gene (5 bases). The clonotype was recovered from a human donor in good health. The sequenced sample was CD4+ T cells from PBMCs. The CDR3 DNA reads TGTGCCACCAGCAGAGGCGGTACAAGGGACAATGAAAAACTGTTTTTT. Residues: CATSRGGTRDNEKLFF. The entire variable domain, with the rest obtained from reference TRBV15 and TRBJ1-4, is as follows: DAMVIQNPRYQVTQFGKPVTLSCSQTLNHNVMYWYQQKSSQAPKLLFHYYDKDFNNEADTPDNFQSRRPNTSFCFLDIRSPGLGDTAMYLCATSRGGTRDNEKLFFGSGTQLSVL.